The sequence of this TCR beta chain was determined in a study of Ad26.COV2.S vaccination and SARS-CoV-2 variants. The V gene's germline CDR1 is MGHRA and CDR2 YSYEKL. With 7 bases clipped from V and 0 bases from J, the junction kept 7 bases outside the gene matches. This CDR3 is 16 amino acids long. Assay used: immunoSEQ multiplex PCR; TCRdb lists only in-frame clones, some missing. The sample shows about 350,000 clones, 70% to 90% of them seen only once. Treatment given: approximately 18 received Ad26.COV2.S at low or high dose, single or two shots; 5 received placebo; per-sample allocation not given. Sampling took place 63 days after the first vaccine or placebo injection. The individual, an adult aged 18-55 years, was a donor in Boston.

The starting material was peripheral blood, obtained in a trial of Ad26.COV2.S vaccine versus placebo. This chain uses TRBV4-1 with TRBJ1-4, with 8 bases aligning to TRBD1. The receptor's source is a person aged 18-60 years who received the Ad26.COV2.S COVID-19 vaccine or a placebo. In DNA, the CDR3 is TGCGCCAGCACCCCACAGGGGGGAACAACTAATGAAAAACTGTTTTTT. Translation: CASTPQGGTTNEKLFF.